The entry that follows covers one T cell receptor (beta chain) sequence. The sample originates from a study of blood T cell repertoires in COVID-19. About the research overall: Acute-phase and convalescent COVID-19 samples originated in the United States, Italy and Spain. The analysed material was cDNA or gDNA that came from T cells, B-cell-depleted T cells, or PBMCs.

How the authors handled the data: Amplification with reference gene primers provided the estimates of nucleated cell counts. Sequencing was performed with immunoSEQ multiplex PCR; in TCRdb, only in-frame clones are kept and a portion is missing. V, J and clone size reflect that table, while D and trimming were determined from the DNA. The sample carries 100,000 to 150,000 clones, approximately 85% recorded once. Seattle participants joined during active infection and were tracked over time. CDR1 and CDR2 (germline): SQVTM, ANQGSEA. This CDR3 has 13 amino acids. V lost 2 bases to trimming and J lost 4 bases; unmatched junction nucleotides: 3.

This rearrangement joins TRBV29-1 to TRBJ2-5, with 8 bases lining up with TRBD2. Input material: peripheral blood. This TCR derives from a woman of 80 years or more with COVID-19, enrolled during active disease. Here the CDR3 reads CSVELLAGETQYF. The CDR3 DNA reads as TGCAGCGTTGAACTCCTAGCGGGAGAGACCCAGTACTTC. Supplemented by reference TRBV29-1 and TRBJ2-5, the full variable domain reads SAVISQKPSRDICQRGTSLTIQCQVDSQVTMMFWYRQQPGQSLTLIATANQGSEATYESGFVIDKFPISRPNLTFSTLTVSNMSPEDSSIYLCSVELLAGETQYFGPGTRLLVL.